This T cell receptor beta chain was profiled in a study of lymphopenia after photon versus proton radiotherapy. Study-wide results and caveats: After lymphocyte nadir, photon-treated repertoires showed oligoclonal expansion, especially CD8+ Temra.

The CDR3 has 14 residues. V lost 6 bases to trimming and J lost 4 bases, with 15 bases between them. Germline V lookup: CDR1 LNHDA, CDR2 SQIVND (reference sequence). Data came from immunoSEQ multiplex PCR; TCRdb stores just in-frame clones and leaves some out. The sample shows under 65,000 clones, roughly 80% of them seen only once. Comment on this clone: The antigen is unknown.

The specimen was peripheral blood, collected from a patient treated with proton-based radiotherapy. The clonotype comes from a man aged 55 to 70 with pancreatic cancer. The chain carries TRBV19 and TRBJ1-1; D is undetermined. The CDR3 loop is CASRPQGLGTEAFF. CDR3 DNA: TGTGCCAGTAGGCCTCAAGGGCTGGGCACTGAAGCTTTCTTT.